One and the same sample provided the 19 T cell receptor beta chains below, sequenced in a study of cytomegalovirus exposure and HLA in healthy donors. Some clones are missing from TCRdb's copy, which holds only in-frame ones; the method was immunoSEQ multiplex PCR. The sample has about 220,000 clones, 70% to 90% seen once. Sample: PBMCs. These receptors came from a woman aged 18-29 years in good health and CMV-seronegative.

The chain couples TRBV2 to TRBJ2-5; 9 nucleotides agree with TRBD1. CDR1 is SNHLY, CDR2 FYNNEI, per germline. The junction had 9 bases not matched to a gene; V was cut back by 5 bases and J by 5 bases. This CDR3 has 15 residues. The CDR3 sequence: CASSRTGGNVETQYF. The CDR3 DNA reads as TGTGCCAGCAGTCGAACAGGGGGCAACGTTGAGACCCAGTACTTC.

This clone turned up a few times. The chain combines TRBV19 with TRBJ2-1; TRBD2 aligns across 16 bases. Germline assignment: CDR1 LNHDA and CDR2 SQIVND (reference sequence). J was trimmed by 7 bases and V by 6 bases; bases with no gene match: 3. This CDR3 spans 15 amino acids. The CDR3 nucleotides read TGTGCCAGTAGCTTGGGACTAGCGGGAGGGAATGAGCAGTTCTTC. It codes for CASSLGLAGGNEQFF.

The count of this clone is one. This chain links TRBV7-9 with TRBJ2-3; TRBD1 aligns across 7 bases. V trimming: 5 bases; J trimming: 1 base; junction bases outside the gene matches: 6. Germline loops: CDR1 SEHNR, CDR2 FQNEAQ (reference sequence). The CDR3 runs 15 residues. DNA of the CDR3: TGTGCCAGCAGCCCACCCACAGGGGGCACAGATACGCAGTATTTT. Residues: CASSPPTGGTDTQYF. Complete variable domain (other parts from reference TRBV7-9 and TRBJ2-3): DTGVSQNPRHKITKRGQNVTFRCDPISEHNRLYWYRQTLGQGPEFLTYFQNEAQLEKSRLLSDRFSAERPKGSFSTLEIQRTEQGDSAMYLCASSPPTGGTDTQYFGPGTRLTVL.

The chain combines TRBV5-4 with TRBJ2-1, with 7 bases lining up with TRBD2. Germline loops: CDR1 SGHNT, CDR2 YYREEE (reference sequence). CDR3 size: 15 residues. Trimming at V came to 4 bases and at J to 8 bases, leaving 12 bases not matched to a gene. The CDR3 bases are TGTGCCAGCAGCCCAAGACTAGCTGTGGGCCATGAGCAGTTCTTC. It is translated as CASSPRLAVGHEQFF.

The rearrangement links TRBV28 to TRBJ2-2, with 9 positions matching TRBD2. Germline CDR1 and CDR2: MDHEN and SYDVKM. The CDR3 is 18 amino acids. With 4 bases clipped from V and 2 bases from J, the junction kept 11 bases outside the gene matches. CDR3 DNA: TGTGCCAGCAGTTATTGGACAGGTAGCGGGGGAAACACCGGGGAGCTGTTTTTT. It codes for CASSYWTGSGGNTGELFF.

The CDR3 spells CASSLSTPTNEKLFF. CDR3 in DNA: TGTGCCAGCAGCTTGTCGACACCTACTAATGAAAAACTGTTTTTT. This chain uses TRBV5-6 with TRBJ1-4; D uncertain. The germline V gene has CDR1 SGHDT and CDR2 YYEEEE. CDR3 length equals 15 residues. Deletions cut 1 base from V and 2 bases from J, with 9 bases between.

The chain links TRBV29-1 to TRBJ1-1; a weak D match, TRBD1 (5 bases). V was trimmed by 2 bases and J by 0 bases, leaving 10 bases between them. This CDR3 contains 14 residues. Germline V gene sequence: CDR1 SQVTM, CDR2 ANQGSEA. CDR3 residues: CSVEFPRVNTEAFF. CDR3 DNA sequence: TGCAGCGTTGAATTCCCCAGGGTGAACACTGAAGCTTTCTTT.

The V call is TRBV28, the J call TRBJ1-2, with a tentative D call TRBD1 (6 bases). V was trimmed by 3 bases and J by 2 bases, leaving 10 bases between them. Germline V CDR1 and CDR2: MDHEN, SYDVKM. The CDR3 has 14 amino acids. This CDR3 is CASSFTGPNYGYTF. The DNA for the CDR3 is TGTGCCAGCAGTTTCACAGGGCCGAACTATGGCTACACCTTC.

The rearrangement uses TRBV4-1 and TRBJ1-4; 8 bases agree with TRBD1. V gave up 1 base and J gave up 9 bases; unmatched junction bases: 7. The CDR3 is 15 residues long. CDR1 is MGHRA and CDR2 is YSYEKL in the germline V gene. The CDR3 DNA is TGCGCCAGCAGCCAAGTGGACAGGGTAACACAAAAACTGTTTTTT. Translating it yields CASSQVDRVTQKLFF.

This chain uses TRBV29-1 with TRBJ2-5; 10 nucleotides line up with TRBD2. The CDR3 is made up of 13 amino acids. V lost 5 bases and J lost 5; bases outside the gene matches: 5. Germline loops: CDR1 SQVTM, CDR2 ANQGSEA. This CDR3 reads CSVRTSGGETQYF. For the CDR3, the DNA is TGCAGCGTTAGGACTAGCGGAGGGGAGACCCAGTACTTC. Full variable domain (outside the CDR3, taken from reference TRBV29-1 and TRBJ2-5): SAVISQKPSRDICQRGTSLTIQCQVDSQVTMMFWYRQQPGQSLTLIATANQGSEATYESGFVIDKFPISRPNLTFSTLTVSNMSPEDSSIYLCSVRTSGGETQYFGPGTRLLVL.

The chain uses TRBV5-1 and TRBJ1-4; weak D call: TRBD1 (6 bases). This CDR3 region has 15 residues. Germline CDR1 reads SGHRS; CDR2 reads YFSETQ. Between the trimmed V and J ends, which lost 0 bases and 0 bases, there was a span of 6 bases. The CDR3 DNA sequence: TGCGCCAGCAGCTTGGGGACAGCAACTAATGAAAAACTGTTTTTT. Its protein product is CASSLGTATNEKLFF.

This clone was found a few times. V is TRBV5-4 and J is TRBJ2-7, with D perhaps TRBD1 (6 bases). V dropped 0 bases and J dropped 1 base, with 8 bases sitting between them. Per the germline V gene, CDR1 is SGHNT and CDR2 is YYREEE (reference sequence). The CDR3 contains 14 residues. The CDR3, as DNA: TGTGCCAGCAGCTTGGACAGGGAGTCCTACGAGCAGTACTTC. It codes for CASSLDRESYEQYF. Looking up the rest from reference TRBV5-4 and TRBJ2-7 gives the full variable domain: ETGVTQSPTHLIKTRGQQVTLRCSSQSGHNTVSWYQQALGQGPQFIFQYYREEENGRGNFPPRFSGLQFPNYSSELNVNALELDDSALYLCASSLDRESYEQYFGPGTRLTVT.

This clone was seen a single time. The V call is TRBV27, the J call TRBJ2-1; 9 positions match TRBD2. The junction had 15 bases not matched to a gene; V was cut back by 6 bases and J by 3 bases. The CDR3 is 18 amino acids. CDR1 and CDR2 from the germline V gene are MNHEY and SMNVEV (reference sequence). As DNA, the CDR3 is TGTGCCAGCAGCCAACTCTCCACGACTAGCGGATTCTACAATGAGCAGTTCTTC. Translating gives CASSQLSTTSGFYNEQFF.

The chain couples TRBV9 to TRBJ1-2, with unresolved D. This CDR3 contains 15 residues. V was cut by 3 bases and J by 0 bases, with 12 bases left in between. Germline V CDR1 and CDR2: SGDLS, YYNGEE. CDR3 coding DNA: TGTGCCAGCAGCGCAGAGGGAAGATCTAACTATGGCTACACCTTC. As protein: CASSAEGRSNYGYTF.

The J gene is TRBJ1-1, the V gene TRBV27, with TRBD1 identical over 7 bases. This CDR3 contains 14 residues. Germline V lookup: CDR1 MNHEY, CDR2 SMNVEV (reference sequence). V lost 5 bases, J lost 0 bases, and 3 bases stayed unmatched. The CDR3 is CASSTQGMNTEAFF. CDR3 coding DNA: TGTGCCAGCAGTACACAGGGGATGAACACTGAAGCTTTCTTT.

The rearrangement links TRBV6-6 to TRBJ2-7, with TRBD1 identical over 9 bases. V lost 6 bases and J lost 4; bases outside the gene matches: 7. The CDR3 totals 14 residues. Germline V lookup: CDR1 MNHNY, CDR2 SVGAGI (reference sequence). The CDR3 loop is CASRRTGTGYEQYF. The DNA for the CDR3 is TGTGCCAGCAGACGAACCGGGACAGGGTACGAGCAGTACTTC.

The chain links TRBV4-2 to TRBJ2-7; no firm D call. Trimming shortened V by 1 base and J by 0 bases, and 10 bases separated the two germline ends. Germline loops: CDR1 LGHNA, CDR2 YNFKEQ. The CDR3 extends over 15 amino acids. Here the CDR3 reads CASSQVHSSSYEQYF. The CDR3 DNA follows: TGTGCCAGCAGCCAAGTCCACAGCAGCTCCTACGAGCAGTACTTC.

The rearrangement uses TRBV6-1 and TRBJ2-6; D possibly corresponds to TRBD2 (6 bases). The CDR3 length is 15 residues. Trimming stripped 3 bases from V and 5 bases from J, with 11 bases between. Per germline, CDR1 MNHNS and CDR2 SASEGT. The CDR3 sequence is CASSDTGGRANVLTF. The CDR3 DNA reads as TGTGCCAGCAGTGATACCGGGGGTCGGGCCAACGTCCTGACTTTC.

The V and J genes are TRBV28 and TRBJ2-7; 12 bases are shared with TRBD2. Germline lookup yields CDR1 MDHEN and CDR2 SYDVKM. This CDR3 has 14 amino acids. V lost 6 bases and J lost 4; bases outside the gene matches: 4. The CDR3 loop is CASRLAGGVYEQYF. In DNA form, the CDR3 reads TGTGCCAGCAGACTAGCGGGAGGAGTTTACGAGCAGTACTTC. The full variable domain, in which reference TRBV28 and TRBJ2-7 provide the parts outside the CDR3, is DVKVTQSSRYLVKRTGEKVFLECVQDMDHENMFWYRQDPGLGLRLIYFSYDVKMKEKGDIPEGYSVSREKKERFSLILESASTNQTSMYLCASRLAGGVYEQYFGPGTRLTVT.